These 20 T cell receptor beta chains came from one sample sequenced in a study of blood T cell repertoires in COVID-19. The repertoire was sequenced with immunoSEQ multiplex PCR; TCRdb's copy has only in-frame clones and lacks some. The data show some 190,000 clones, 70% to 90% seen once. The sample consisted of PBMCs or T cells enriched from blood (not recorded which). The source of these receptors is a man aged 25 to 40 with acute COVID-19.

This chain uses TRBV28 with TRBJ1-5, with 8 bases lining up with TRBD1. J gave up 1 base and V 6 bases, and 5 bases lay outside the gene matches. The CDR3 runs to 15 residues. Germline V gene lookup returns CDR1 MDHEN and CDR2 SYDVKM. The CDR3 nucleotides read TGTGCCAGCAGGACAGGGGTGCTGAGCAATCAGCCCCAGCATTTT. Translating gives CASRTGVLSNQPQHF.

The V call is TRBV5-4, the J call TRBJ1-2; D possibly corresponds to TRBD1 (5 bases). This CDR3 has 16 residues. Germline V gene lookup returns CDR1 SGHNT and CDR2 YYREEE (reference sequence). Deletions cut 4 bases from V and 3 bases from J, with 19 bases between. The CDR3 is CASSPANQGGHYGYTF. In DNA form, the CDR3 reads TGTGCCAGCAGCCCAGCGAACCAGGGAGGCCACTATGGCTACACCTTC.

The genes are TRBV19 and TRBJ1-2; weak D call: TRBD1 (6 bases). The ends were cut back, 6 bases at V and 3 bases at J, with 11 bases in the middle. CDR1 and CDR2 from the germline V gene are LNHDA and SQIVND (reference sequence). The CDR3 contains 13 residues. The CDR3 loop is CASSGQPYYGYTF. The CDR3 DNA sequence: TGTGCCAGTAGCGGACAGCCCTACTATGGCTACACCTTC.

This chain joins TRBV30 and TRBJ2-2; the D gene is possibly TRBD1 (7 bases). This CDR3 spans 14 amino acids. With 8 bases removed from V and 7 bases from J, the gap between germline ends came to 20 bases. Germline CDR1 is GTSNPN and CDR2 is SVGIG (reference sequence). The CDR3: CARRQGGEIGELFF. The CDR3 nucleotides read TGTGCCAGACGACAGGGAGGCGAGATCGGGGAGCTGTTTTTT.

The rearrangement joins TRBV12-3 or TRBV12-4 to TRBJ2-3, with TRBD1 as a possible D gene (5 bases). The CDR3 has 13 residues. V was clipped by 7 bases and J by 1 base, with 9 bases between them. CDR3 residues: CASNRFRTDTQYF. Written as DNA, the CDR3 is TGTGCCAGCAACAGGTTCCGCACAGATACGCAGTATTTT.

V is TRBV7-9 and J is TRBJ1-6; maybe TRBD1 (5 bases). V was pared by 1 base and J by 8 bases, with 12 bases between. The CDR3 totals 15 residues. Germline V CDR1 and CDR2: SEHNR, FQNEAQ (reference sequence). The CDR3 DNA is TGTGCCAGCAGCTTAGTCGGGGGTTCGGATTCACCCCTCCACTTT. This translates into CASSLVGGSDSPLHF. Complete variable domain (other parts from reference TRBV7-9 and TRBJ1-6): DTGVSQNPRHKITKRGQNVTFRCDPISEHNRLYWYRQTLGQGPEFLTYFQNEAQLEKSRLLSDRFSAERPKGSFSTLEIQRTEQGDSAMYLCASSLVGGSDSPLHFGNGTRLTVT.

This chain uses TRBV7-6 with TRBJ1-5, with D hard to call. V dropped 1 base and J dropped 0 bases, with 16 bases sitting between them. Germline CDR1 reads SGHVS; CDR2 reads FNYEAQ. CDR3 length: 18 residues. CDR3 protein: CASSLGAMTLYSNQPQHF. CDR3 coding DNA: TGTGCCAGCAGCTTAGGGGCGATGACACTTTATAGCAATCAGCCCCAGCATTTT.

The chain joins TRBV10-2 to TRBJ2-1, with 8 positions matching TRBD2. The V gene's germline CDR1 is WSHSY and CDR2 SAAADI. Trimming cost V 6 bases and J 6 bases; bases outside gene matches: 10. CDR3 length: 15 amino acids. CDR3 bases: TGCGCCAGCAGGGTCGGGCTAGCGGGTCGCAATGAGCAGTTCTTC. It translates to CASRVGLAGRNEQFF.

The chain uses TRBV7-9 and TRBJ1-1, with a possible D match to TRBD1 (6 bases). This CDR3 region has 14 residues. The germline V gene encodes CDR1 SEHNR and CDR2 FQNEAQ (reference sequence). V was shortened by 6 bases and J by 2 bases, with 13 bases between the two germline ends. This CDR3 reads CASRHRVNNTEAFF. The DNA of the CDR3 is TGTGCCAGCAGGCACAGGGTAAATAACACTGAAGCTTTCTTT.

The V and J genes are TRBV2 and TRBJ1-1, with 12 positions matching TRBD1. V was pared by 3 bases and J by 8 bases, with 4 bases of the junction left unmatched. Germline CDR1 is SNHLY and CDR2 is FYNNEI. CDR3 length: 14 residues. The CDR3 here is CASSEGQGAREAFF. The CDR3 DNA sequence: TGTGCCAGCAGTGAGGGACAGGGGGCACGGGAAGCTTTCTTT.

The rearrangement uses TRBV25-1 and TRBJ2-2; 9 bases map to TRBD1. Trimming at V came to 8 bases and at J to 3 bases, leaving 10 bases not matched to a gene. This CDR3 comprises 16 residues. Germline V gene data show CDR1 as MGHDK and CDR2 as SYGVNS. DNA of the CDR3: TGTGCCAGCTCCAGTTCGGGACAGGGCTACACCGGGGAGCTGTTTTTT. The encoded protein is CASSSSGQGYTGELFF.

This clone was recorded many times. The V and J genes are TRBV6-1 and TRBJ1-3; D perhaps matches TRBD1 (5 bases). This CDR3 comprises 23 residues. Trimming stripped 0 bases from V and 0 bases from J, with 30 bases between. From germline, CDR1 is MNHNS and CDR2 SASEGT. For the CDR3, the DNA is TGTGCCAGCAGTGAAGCGCCCACCCTTCAGGAATCTCGTAGGGGTTTCTCTGGAAACACCATATATTTT. This gives the protein CASSEAPTLQESRRGFSGNTIYF.

The rearrangement joins TRBV30 to TRBJ2-1, with 7 bases that match TRBD2. V shed 1 base, J shed 6 bases, and the junction held 3 bases outside the gene matches. Germline-derived CDR1 and CDR2 are GTSNPN and SVGIG (reference sequence). The CDR3 is made up of 13 amino acids. CDR3 residues: CAWSETSRNEQFF. The DNA for the CDR3 is TGTGCCTGGAGTGAGACTAGCCGCAATGAGCAGTTCTTC.

This chain uses TRBV7-3 with TRBJ1-1, with 11 bases identical to TRBD1. This CDR3 has 15 amino acids. The V gene's germline CDR1 is SGHTA and CDR2 FQGTGA. Losses at the gene ends were 5 bases for V and 4 bases for J; bases not matched to a gene: 6. This CDR3 reads CASSGQGAAGTEAFF. CDR3 in DNA: TGTGCCAGCAGCGGACAGGGGGCGGCCGGCACTGAAGCTTTCTTT. The whole variable domain, filled in from reference TRBV7-3 and TRBJ1-1, reads GAGVSQTPSNKVTEKGKYVELRCDPISGHTALYWYRQSLGQGPEFLIYFQGTGAADDSGLPNDRFFAVRPEGSVSTLKIQRTERGDSAVYLCASSGQGAAGTEAFFGQGTRLTVV.

This sequence joins TRBV10-3 and TRBJ2-7, with TRBD2 as a possible D gene (5 bases). The germline V and J ends were trimmed by 6 bases and 2 bases, with 8 bases remaining between them. The CDR3 runs to 12 residues. Germline values: CDR1 ENHRY, CDR2 SYGVKD. Written as DNA, the CDR3 is TGTGCCATCAGGACCGGGACCTACGAGCAGTACTTC. This translates into CAIRTGTYEQYF.

V gene TRBV12-3 or TRBV12-4 combines with J gene TRBJ1-5; TRBD1 agrees at 7 bases. The CDR3 runs 13 residues. V trimming: 5 bases; J trimming: 4 bases; junction bases outside the gene matches: 2. In DNA form, the CDR3 reads TGTGCCAGCAGTCGGGACAGAAATCAGCCCCAGCATTTT. The encoded protein is CASSRDRNQPQHF.

This clone has ten or more counts. The rearrangement uses TRBV6-1 and TRBJ1-5, with unresolved D. This CDR3 spans 13 amino acids. Between the trimmed V and J ends, which lost 2 bases and 7 bases, there was a span of 9 bases. The germline V gene encodes CDR1 MNHNS and CDR2 SASEGT. CDR3 in DNA: TGTGCCAGCAGTGAATATTTGTCCCAGCCCCAGCATTTT. Its protein product is CASSEYLSQPQHF.

The chain joins TRBV3-1 (or the pseudogene TRBV3-2) to TRBJ2-1; D not certain. Trimming took off 4 bases at V and 6 bases at J, with 4 bases between the two ends. CDR1 LGHDT and CDR2 YNNKEL come from the germline V gene (reference sequence). The CDR3 is 11 residues long. The CDR3 DNA reads TGTGCCAGCAGCCTAGTCAATGAGCAGTTCTTC. It translates to CASSLVNEQFF.

This clone was recorded once. V is TRBV24-1 and J is TRBJ1-4; D remains ambiguous. Germline V CDR1 and CDR2: KGHDR, SFDVKD. CDR3 length: 16 amino acids. Trimming pared 0 bases from V and 6 bases from J, leaving 13 bases between. The CDR3 DNA is TGTGCCACCAGTGATTTGCGTTTAGGGAGAGATGAAAAACTGTTTTTT. It encodes CATSDLRLGRDEKLFF.

The rearrangement links TRBV19 to TRBJ1-5, with TRBD1 matching 12 bases. J gave up 7 bases and V 5 bases, and 12 bases lay outside the gene matches. Germline CDR1 is LNHDA and CDR2 is SQIVND (reference sequence). The CDR3 covers 17 residues. The CDR3 DNA reads as TGTGCCAGTAGTCTACGGCCGGGACAGGGGGCCCAACAGCCCCAGCATTTT. It translates to CASSLRPGQGAQQPQHF.